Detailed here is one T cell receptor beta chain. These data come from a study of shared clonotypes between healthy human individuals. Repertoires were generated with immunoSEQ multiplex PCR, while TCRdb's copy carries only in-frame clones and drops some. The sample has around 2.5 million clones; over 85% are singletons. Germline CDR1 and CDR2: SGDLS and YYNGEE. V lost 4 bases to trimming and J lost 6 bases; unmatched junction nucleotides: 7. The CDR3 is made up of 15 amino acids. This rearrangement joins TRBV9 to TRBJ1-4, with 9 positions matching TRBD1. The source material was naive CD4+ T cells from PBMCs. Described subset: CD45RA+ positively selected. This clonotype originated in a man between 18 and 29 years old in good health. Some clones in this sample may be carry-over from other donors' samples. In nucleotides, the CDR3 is TGTGCCAGCAGCCCCCGGGACAGGGAGGATGAAAAACTGTTTTTT. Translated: CASSPRDREDEKLFF.